This T cell receptor (beta chain) comes out of a study of blood T cell repertoires in COVID-19. Sequencing was performed with immunoSEQ multiplex PCR; in TCRdb, only in-frame clones are kept and a portion is missing. This sample yields approximately 170,000 clones, of which roughly 80% are seen a single time; 8% belongs to the top ten. CDR1 is GTSNPN and CDR2 is SVGIG in the germline V gene (reference sequence). V trimming: 8 bases; J trimming: 6 bases; junction bases outside the gene matches: 13. This CDR3 contains 13 residues. All enrollees were roughly 18 to 90 years old and from 20 to 30 US areas. Donors in Cohort 3 who had recovered were those with two negative PCRs, healthcare professional clearance, or resolution of their symptoms.

The rearrangement joins TRBV30 to TRBJ2-7; 7 nucleotides align to TRBD2. The clonotype comes from a woman between 45 and 60 years old who had recovered from COVID-19. Material: PBMCs or T cells enriched from blood (not recorded which). CDR3 sequence reads: CAPVERDPLEQYF. For the CDR3, the DNA is TGTGCCCCTGTGGAGCGGGACCCTCTCGAGCAGTACTTC.